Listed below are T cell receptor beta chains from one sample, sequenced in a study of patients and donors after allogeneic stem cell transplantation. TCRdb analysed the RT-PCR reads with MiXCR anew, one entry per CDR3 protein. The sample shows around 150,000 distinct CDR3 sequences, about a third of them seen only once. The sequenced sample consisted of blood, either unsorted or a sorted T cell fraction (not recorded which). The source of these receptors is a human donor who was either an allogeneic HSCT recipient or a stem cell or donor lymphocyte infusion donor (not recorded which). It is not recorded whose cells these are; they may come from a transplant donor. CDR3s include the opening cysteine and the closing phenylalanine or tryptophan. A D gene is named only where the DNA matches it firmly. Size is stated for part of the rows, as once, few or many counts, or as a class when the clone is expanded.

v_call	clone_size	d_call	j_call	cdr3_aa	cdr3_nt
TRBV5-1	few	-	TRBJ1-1	CASSLEREDTEAFF	TGCGCCAGCAGCTTGGAGAGGGAGGACACTGAAGCTTTCTTT
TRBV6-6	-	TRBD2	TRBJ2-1	CASSTSTSGGYNEQFF	TGTGCCAGCAGTACCTCGACTAGCGGGGGGTACAATGAGCAGTTCTTC
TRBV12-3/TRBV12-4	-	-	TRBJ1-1	CASSLFPGRNTEAFF	TGTGCCAGCAGTTTGTTCCCTGGGAGGAACACTGAAGCTTTCTTT
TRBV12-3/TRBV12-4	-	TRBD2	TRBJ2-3	CASRSGGAGDTQYF	TGTGCCAGCAGGAGCGGGGGGGCCGGAGATACGCAGTATTTT
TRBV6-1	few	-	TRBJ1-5	CASSEGHLNQPQHF	TGTGCCAGCAGTGAAGGACACCTCAATCAGCCCCAGCATTTT
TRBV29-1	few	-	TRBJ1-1	CSVEGDTEAFF	TGCAGCGTTGAAGGGGACACTGAAGCTTTCTTT
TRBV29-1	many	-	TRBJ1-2	CSVALGGNYGYTF	TGCAGCGTTGCATTGGGGGGGAACTATGGCTACACCTTC
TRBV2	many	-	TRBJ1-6	CASSEGAGSYSPLHF	TGTGCCAGCAGTGAAGGGGCAGGGTCTTATTCACCCCTCCACTTT
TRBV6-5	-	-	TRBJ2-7	CASSKQGAVTYEQYF	TGTGCCAGCAGTAAACAGGGTGCGGTAACCTACGAGCAGTACTTC
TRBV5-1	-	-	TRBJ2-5	CASSDAGTQETQYF	TGCGCCAGCAGCGACGCGGGGACCCAAGAGACCCAGTACTTC
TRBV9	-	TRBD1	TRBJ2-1	CASSGGDRDRDEQFF	TGTGCCAGCAGCGGAGGGGACAGGGATCGCGATGAGCAGTTCTTC
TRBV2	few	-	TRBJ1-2	CASRPGPQLNYGYTF	TGTGCCAGCAGACCGGGCCCACAGCTAAACTATGGCTACACCTTC
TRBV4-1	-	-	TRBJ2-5	CASSQNSKETQYF	TGCGCCAGCAGCCAAAACTCCAAGGAGACCCAGTACTTC
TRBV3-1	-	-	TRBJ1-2	CASSQATADGYTF	TGTGCCAGCAGCCAAGCCACCGCGGATGGCTACACCTTC
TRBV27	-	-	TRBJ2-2	CASSSRPANTGELFF	TGTGCCAGCAGCTCCCGACCCGCGAACACCGGGGAGCTGTTTTTT